This record covers a single TCR beta chain. Its target is not known. Trimming cost V 0 bases and J 7 bases, with 13 bases left between them. The germline V gene encodes CDR1 SGHAT and CDR2 FQDESV (reference sequence). The CDR3 contains 15 residues. Amplification used 60 Vbeta primers and 13 Jbeta primers. Generated by immunoSEQ multiplex PCR, the TCRdb table keeps only in-frame clones and is missing some. The data show 130,000 to 150,000 clones, more than 75% seen once. Samples came from healthy bone marrow donors. This sample is drawn from a study of cytomegalovirus exposure and HLA in healthy donors. Study conclusions and caveats: Sequences of the TCR beta chain were said to predict the HLA-A and HLA-B alleles of most subjects accurately. In a later analysis, V- and J-gene trimming of beta chains associated with a DCLRE1C missense variant, replicated independently.

The TCR sequence derives from a female donor in good health and CMV-seronegative. Sequenced input: PBMCs. The V gene is TRBV11-1, the J gene TRBJ1-5; unclear D gene. The CDR3 is CASSLARRARQPQHF. Written as DNA, the CDR3 is TGTGCCAGCAGCTTAGCGCGGAGGGCGAGGCAGCCCCAGCATTTT.